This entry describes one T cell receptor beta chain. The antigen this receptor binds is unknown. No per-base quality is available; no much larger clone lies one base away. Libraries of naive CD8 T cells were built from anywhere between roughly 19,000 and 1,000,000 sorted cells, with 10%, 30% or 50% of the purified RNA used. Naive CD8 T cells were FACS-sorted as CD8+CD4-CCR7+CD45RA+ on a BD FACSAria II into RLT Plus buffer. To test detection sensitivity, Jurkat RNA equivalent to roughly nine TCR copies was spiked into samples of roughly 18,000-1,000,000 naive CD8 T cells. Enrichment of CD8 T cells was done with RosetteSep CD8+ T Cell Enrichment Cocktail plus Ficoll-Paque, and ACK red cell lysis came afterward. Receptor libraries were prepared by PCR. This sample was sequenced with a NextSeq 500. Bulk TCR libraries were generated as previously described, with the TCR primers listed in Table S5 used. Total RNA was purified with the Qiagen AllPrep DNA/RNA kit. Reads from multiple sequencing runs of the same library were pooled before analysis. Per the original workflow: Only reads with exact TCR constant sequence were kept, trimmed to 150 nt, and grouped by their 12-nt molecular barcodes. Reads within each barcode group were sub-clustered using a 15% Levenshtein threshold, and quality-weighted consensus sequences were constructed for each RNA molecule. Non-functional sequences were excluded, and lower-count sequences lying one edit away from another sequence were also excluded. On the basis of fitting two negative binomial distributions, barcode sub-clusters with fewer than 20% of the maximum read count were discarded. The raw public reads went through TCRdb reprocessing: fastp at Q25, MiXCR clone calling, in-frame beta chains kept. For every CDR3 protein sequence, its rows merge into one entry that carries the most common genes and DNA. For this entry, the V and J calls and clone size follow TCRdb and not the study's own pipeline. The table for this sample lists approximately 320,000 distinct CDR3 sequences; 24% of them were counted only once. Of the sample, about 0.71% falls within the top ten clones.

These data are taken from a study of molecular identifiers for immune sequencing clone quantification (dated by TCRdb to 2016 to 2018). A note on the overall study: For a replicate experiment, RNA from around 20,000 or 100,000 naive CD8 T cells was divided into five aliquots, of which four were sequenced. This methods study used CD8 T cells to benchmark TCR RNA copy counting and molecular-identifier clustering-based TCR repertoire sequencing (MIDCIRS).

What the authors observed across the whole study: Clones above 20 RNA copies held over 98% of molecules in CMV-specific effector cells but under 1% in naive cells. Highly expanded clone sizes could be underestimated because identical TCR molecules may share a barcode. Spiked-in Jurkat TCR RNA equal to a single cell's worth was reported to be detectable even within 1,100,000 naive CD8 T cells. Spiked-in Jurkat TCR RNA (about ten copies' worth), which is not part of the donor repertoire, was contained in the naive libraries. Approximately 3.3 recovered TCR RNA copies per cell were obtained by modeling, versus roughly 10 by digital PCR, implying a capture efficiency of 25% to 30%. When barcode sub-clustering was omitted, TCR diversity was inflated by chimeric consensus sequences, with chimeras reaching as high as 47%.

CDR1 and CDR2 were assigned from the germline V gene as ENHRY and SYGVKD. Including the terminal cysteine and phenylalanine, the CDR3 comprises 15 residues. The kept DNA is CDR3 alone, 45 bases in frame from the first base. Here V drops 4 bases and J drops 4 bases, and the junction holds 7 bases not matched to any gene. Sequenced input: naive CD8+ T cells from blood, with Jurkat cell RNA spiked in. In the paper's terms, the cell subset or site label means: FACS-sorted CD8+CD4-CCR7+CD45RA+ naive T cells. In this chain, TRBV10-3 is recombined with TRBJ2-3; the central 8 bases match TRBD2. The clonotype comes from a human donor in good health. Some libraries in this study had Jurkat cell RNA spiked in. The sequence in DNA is TGTGCCATCAGTGCGCCCGGGACTAGTCCAGATACGCAGTATTTT. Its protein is CAISAPGTSPDTQYF.